This TCR beta chain was obtained from a study of blood T cell repertoires in COVID-19. CDR1 is SGHKS and CDR2 is YYEKEE in the germline V gene (reference sequence). V was pared by 1 base and J by 2 bases, with 13 bases between. The CDR3 consists of 15 residues. Per the study methods: Estimation of nucleated cell counts was performed using reference gene primer amplification. Libraries were prepared by immunoSEQ multiplex PCR; TCRdb keeps only in-frame clonotypes and omits some of them. D and trimming were read from the DNA, whereas the V and J calls and clone size are those reported in that table. The sample has fewer than 80,000 clones; under 95% are singletons.

The sample consisted of peripheral blood. The sequence came from a woman aged 80 or over with active or convalescent COVID-19. The rearrangement links TRBV5-5 to TRBJ2-7; TRBD1 might be the D (7 bases). CDR3 protein: CASSLRQGEAYEQYF. CDR3 sequence (DNA): TGTGCCAGCAGCTTGCGCCAGGGGGAGGCCTACGAGCAGTACTTC. The whole variable domain, filled in from reference TRBV5-5 and TRBJ2-7, reads DAGVTQSPTHLIKTRGQQVTLRCSPISGHKSVSWYQQVLGQGPQFIFQYYEKEERGRGNFPDRFSARQFPNYSSELNVNALLLGDSALYLCASSLRQGEAYEQYFGPGTRLTVT.